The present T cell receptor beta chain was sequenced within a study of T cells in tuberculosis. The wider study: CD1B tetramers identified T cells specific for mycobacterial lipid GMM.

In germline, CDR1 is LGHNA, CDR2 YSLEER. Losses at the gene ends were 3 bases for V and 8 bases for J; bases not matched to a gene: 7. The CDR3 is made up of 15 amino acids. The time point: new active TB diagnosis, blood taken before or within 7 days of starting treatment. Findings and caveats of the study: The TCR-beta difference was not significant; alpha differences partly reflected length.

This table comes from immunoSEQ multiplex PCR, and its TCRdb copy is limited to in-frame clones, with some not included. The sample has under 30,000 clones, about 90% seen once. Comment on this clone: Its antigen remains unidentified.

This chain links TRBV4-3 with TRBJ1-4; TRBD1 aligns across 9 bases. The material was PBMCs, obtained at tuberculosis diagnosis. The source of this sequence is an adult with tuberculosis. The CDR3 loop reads CASSQQDRGREKLFF. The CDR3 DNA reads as TGCGCCAGCAGCCAGCAGGACAGGGGAAGAGAAAAACTGTTTTTT.